Given below is one TCR beta chain in context. The antigen is unknown. This specimen belongs to a study of cytomegalovirus exposure and HLA in healthy donors. Study results and limitations: With further analysis later on, most CMV-associated TCR beta chains appeared HLA-restricted.

With 60 Vbeta and 13 Jbeta primers, the PCR was carried out. The data were produced by immunoSEQ multiplex PCR, yet TCRdb's version contains in-frame clones alone and is incomplete. The data show under 200,000 clones, about 71% seen once. This CDR3 region has 14 residues. CDR1 is MGHDK and CDR2 is SYGVNS in the germline V gene. Trimming cost V 1 base and J 4 bases; bases outside gene matches: 1. Material: PBMCs. The clonotype originates from a woman between 35 and 50 years old in good health and CMV-seropositive. The chain uses TRBV25-1 and TRBJ1-5; 7 positions agree with TRBD1. DNA for the CDR3: TGTGCCAGCAGTGAATCAGGGGGTAATCAGCCCCAGCATTTT. Encoded protein: CASSESGGNQPQHF.